This TCR beta chain was profiled in a study of T-cell reconstitution after alpha-beta-depleted transplantation in children. Preparing the TCRbeta library involved the use of unique molecular identifiers. Each CDR3 protein is one row after TCRdb ran MiXCR on the PCR reads. The profile shows hundreds of thousands of distinct CDR3 sequences, 10% to 15% of them singletons. The receptor's source is a human donor who donated a stem cell graft to a child with Fanconi anemia. This sample comprised PBMCs, obtained from the stem cell graft.

The CDR3 region has the DNA TGTGCCAGCAGCTTAACGGGATCCTATAATTCACCCCTCCACTTT. Translating gives CASSLTGSYNSPLHF. The rearrangement uses TRBV11-2 and TRBJ1-6, with D hard to call. Germline V gene data show CDR1 as SGHAT and CDR2 as FQNNGV. V shed 2 bases and J shed 1 base, with 6 bases lying between them. The CDR3 runs to 15 residues.